The clone carrying this T cell receptor beta chain was seen many times. What it binds is not known. This entry comes from a study of T cells in Graves' hyperthyroidism and ophthalmopathy. Study at large: Peripheral blood was secured at the point of initial diagnosis, before any treatment.

The V segment lost 5 bases and the J segment 6 bases; nucleotides outside the gene matches: 6. The length of the CDR3 is 14 residues. Germline CDR1 reads MDHEN; CDR2 reads SYDVKM. Whole-study findings and limits: Within blood appeared most thyroid clonotypes that had expanded above 0.001. Researchers report that a 13 V-J model separated ophthalmopathy from stable hyperthyroidism.

Newly diagnosed hyperthyroidism, duration under 2 months, in patients aged 18 to 65. Amplification yielded TCR beta CDR3 regions, with RNA transcripts as the source. The primer set for the first-round RT-PCR of the TCR CDR3 was HTBI. TCRdb passed the multiplex PCR reads through MiXCR, listing each CDR3 protein once. This table has about 300,000 distinct CDR3 sequences, 20% to 30% appearing once. The sample taken for sequencing was blood. The sequence derives from a man aged 35-49 years with Graves' hyperthyroidism that later progressed to Graves' ophthalmopathy. The chain combines TRBV28 with TRBJ2-7; TRBD2 matches at 11 bases. The chain's CDR3 is CASSLLAGGGEQYF. The CDR3, as DNA: TGTGCCAGCAGTCTTCTAGCGGGAGGCGGCGAGCAGTACTTC.